This TCR beta chain was observed in a study of control samples from healthy donors and cancer patients. Only in-frame clones appear in the TCRdb table, and some are missing; sequencing was by immunoSEQ multiplex PCR. The data contain 120,000 or so clones, 85% to 95% of them singletons. V was pared by 3 bases and J by 0 bases, with 11 bases between. CDR1 and CDR2 (germline): DFQATT, SNEGSKA (reference sequence). This CDR3 is 14 amino acids long. The receptor's source is a young man in good health. The genes are TRBV20-1 and TRBJ1-1; no firm D call. Sample: blood. This chain's CDR3 is CSASDSALNTEAFF. The CDR3 bases are TGCAGTGCTAGTGACTCGGCACTGAACACTGAAGCTTTCTTT.